This T cell receptor (beta chain) was documented in a study of control samples from healthy donors and cancer patients. Only in-frame clones appear in the TCRdb table, and some are missing; sequencing was by immunoSEQ multiplex PCR. The data contain 150,000 to 200,000 clones, around 90% of them singletons. V lost 1 base and J lost 2; bases outside the gene matches: 6. This CDR3 region has 16 residues. CDR1 and CDR2 from the germline V gene are GTSNPN and SVGIG (reference sequence). The V and J genes are TRBV30 and TRBJ2-7; 12 nucleotides align to TRBD1. This TCR came from a woman between 50 and 59 years old in good health. The sequenced material came from blood. The chain's CDR3 is CAWSAGTGGVTYEQYF. The CDR3 DNA reads TGTGCCTGGAGTGCCGGGACAGGGGGCGTGACCTACGAGCAGTACTTC.